A selection of T cell receptor beta chains follows, all from one sample in a study of T cell changes during pregnancy in multiple sclerosis. The assay was immunoSEQ multiplex PCR, and TCRdb's table has in-frame clones only and misses some. Of 70,000 to 95,000 clones in the sample, 94% are singletons; the top ten hold under 2%. The source was peripheral blood, collected after pregnancy. All receptors derive from a female donor in good health, enrolled as a control in a pregnancy study. Both conserved end residues are part of each CDR3. The D gene is left open where the match is weak. Not every row has a clone size; where given, it reads once, few, many or a size class.

cdr3_aa: CASSLGQGSNQPQHF
cdr3_nt: TGTGCCAGCAGCTTAGGACAGGGCAGCAATCAGCCCCAGCATTTT
v_call: TRBV5-6
cdr3_length: 15
d_call: TRBD1
j_call: TRBJ1-5
clone_size: .

cdr3_aa: CASSLSSMSPNEQFF
cdr3_nt: TGTGCCAGCAGCTTAAGTAGTATGTCCCCCAATGAGCAGTTCTTC
v_call: TRBV7-9
cdr3_length: 15
d_call: .
j_call: TRBJ2-1
clone_size: .

cdr3_aa: CASSVDRGATNEKLFF
cdr3_nt: TGTGCCAGCAGTGTCGACAGGGGGGCAACTAATGAAAAACTGTTTTTT
v_call: TRBV27
cdr3_length: 16
d_call: TRBD1
j_call: TRBJ1-4
clone_size: .

cdr3_aa: CATYRDMNTEAFF
cdr3_nt: TGTGCCACCTACAGGGACATGAACACTGAAGCTTTCTTT
v_call: TRBV2
cdr3_length: 13
d_call: .
j_call: TRBJ1-1
clone_size: once

cdr3_aa: CASSGTGEGYTF
cdr3_nt: TGTGCCAGCAGCGGAACAGGGGAAGGCTACACCTTC
v_call: TRBV5-6
cdr3_length: 12
d_call: TRBD1
j_call: TRBJ1-2
clone_size: .

cdr3_aa: CASSLGVTGELFF
cdr3_nt: TGTGCCAGCAGCTTGGGAGTCACCGGGGAGCTGTTTTTT
v_call: TRBV5-4
cdr3_length: 13
d_call: .
j_call: TRBJ2-2
clone_size: .

cdr3_aa: CASSLGLAGESSYNEQFF
cdr3_nt: TGTGCCAGCAGTCTGGGACTAGCGGGAGAGAGCTCCTACAATGAGCAGTTCTTC
v_call: TRBV27
cdr3_length: 18
d_call: TRBD2
j_call: TRBJ2-1
clone_size: .

cdr3_aa: CASSSPQDSFYEQYF
cdr3_nt: TGTGCCAGCAGTTCACCCCAGGACAGCTTCTACGAGCAGTACTTC
v_call: TRBV7-8
cdr3_length: 15
d_call: .
j_call: TRBJ2-7
clone_size: .

cdr3_aa: CASSLTASGWEQYF
cdr3_nt: TGTGCCAGCAGCTTAACGGCTAGCGGGTGGGAGCAGTACTTC
v_call: TRBV7-9
cdr3_length: 14
d_call: TRBD2
j_call: TRBJ2-7
clone_size: once

cdr3_aa: CASSQDGWASGRSYEQYF
cdr3_nt: TGCGCCAGCAGCCAAGATGGTTGGGCTAGCGGGAGGAGCTACGAGCAGTACTTC
v_call: TRBV4-1
cdr3_length: 18
d_call: TRBD2
j_call: TRBJ2-7
clone_size: .

cdr3_aa: CSVGQVPPGTYNEQFF
cdr3_nt: TGCAGCGTTGGACAGGTACCCCCTGGGACCTACAATGAGCAGTTCTTC
v_call: TRBV29-1
cdr3_length: 16
d_call: .
j_call: TRBJ2-1
clone_size: .

cdr3_aa: CASSSSSYEQYF
cdr3_nt: TGTGCCAGCAGTTCGAGCTCCTACGAGCAGTACTTC
v_call: TRBV27
cdr3_length: 12
d_call: .
j_call: TRBJ2-7
clone_size: .

cdr3_aa: CASSIRENIQYF
cdr3_nt: TGTGCCAGTAGTATACGAGAAAACATTCAGTACTTC
v_call: TRBV19
cdr3_length: 12
d_call: .
j_call: TRBJ2-4
clone_size: once

cdr3_aa: CASSQGMGQTPTDTQYF
cdr3_nt: TGCGCCAGCAGCCAAGGCATGGGACAAACTCCCACAGATACGCAGTATTTT
v_call: TRBV4-1
cdr3_length: 17
d_call: .
j_call: TRBJ2-3
clone_size: .

cdr3_aa: CAWDRGTSGPYNEQFF
cdr3_nt: TGTGCCTGGGACCGGGGAACTAGCGGCCCCTACAATGAGCAGTTCTTC
v_call: TRBV30
cdr3_length: 16
d_call: TRBD2
j_call: TRBJ2-1
clone_size: .

cdr3_aa: CASSARQGLAHDEQYF
cdr3_nt: TGTGCCAGCAGTGCCCGACAGGGACTAGCGCACGACGAGCAGTACTTC
v_call: TRBV27
cdr3_length: 16
d_call: TRBD2
j_call: TRBJ2-7
clone_size: .

cdr3_aa: CASSEDLRISDRHPYSNQPQHF
cdr3_nt: TGTGCCAGCAGTGAAGACTTGAGAATCTCTGACAGGCACCCCTATAGCAATCAGCCCCAGCATTTT
v_call: TRBV2
cdr3_length: 22
d_call: .
j_call: TRBJ1-5
clone_size: .

cdr3_aa: CASSTPDFNSYEQYF
cdr3_nt: TGTGCCAGCAGCACACCGGACTTCAACTCCTACGAGCAGTACTTC
v_call: TRBV7-2
cdr3_length: 15
d_call: .
j_call: TRBJ2-7
clone_size: .